These T cell receptor beta chains were read from a single sample in a study of molecular identifiers for immune sequencing clone quantification. TCRdb itself ran the PCR reads through MiXCR, one entry per CDR3 protein. The table shows hundreds of thousands of distinct CDR3 sequences, with about 25% occurring only once. Sequencing used naive CD8+ T cells from blood, with Jurkat cell RNA spiked in. Every receptor here comes from a human donor in good health. Some libraries in this study had Jurkat cell RNA spiked in. The CDR3 runs from the conserved cysteine through the conserved F or W. D genes are given only for firm matches. Expanded clones get a size class; other rows say once, few or many, or leave the size out.

CDR3	DNA	size	V	D	J
CASSLGPRSNQPQHF	TGTGCCAGCAGTTTGGGTCCGAGGAGCAATCAGCCCCAGCATTTT	.	TRBV12-3/TRBV12-4	.	TRBJ1-5
CASSIIGLSYNEQFF	TGTGCCAGTAGTATTATTGGACTGTCCTACAATGAGCAGTTCTTC	once	TRBV19	.	TRBJ2-1
CATSDLLAGGTDTQYF	TGTGCCACCAGTGACCTACTAGCGGGAGGCACAGATACGCAGTATTTT	many	TRBV24-1	TRBD2	TRBJ2-3
CASSQDYDSTDYGYTF	TGCGCCAGCAGCCAAGATTACGACTCGACAGACTATGGCTACACCTTC	.	TRBV4-3	.	TRBJ1-2
CASSVAGAEGNTIYF	TGTGCCAGCAGCGTAGCTGGGGCAGAAGGAAACACCATATATTTT	.	TRBV9	.	TRBJ1-3
CASSPHGVYEQYF	TGTGCCAGCAGCCCCCACGGGGTCTACGAGCAGTACTTC	.	TRBV7-6	.	TRBJ2-7
CASSFRVTSGDTQYF	TGTGCCAGCAGCTTTAGGGTAACCTCTGGTGATACGCAGTACTTT	.	TRBV7-2	.	TRBJ2-3
CASAGTSGAYEQYF	TGCGCCAGCGCCGGGACTAGCGGGGCTTACGAGCAGTACTTC	.	TRBV5-1	TRBD2	TRBJ2-7
CASSQRTSGSREQYF	TGCGCCAGCAGCCAACGGACTAGCGGGTCGCGGGAGCAGTACTTC	many	TRBV4-3	TRBD2	TRBJ2-7
CATSMGVSSYEQYF	TGTGCCACCTCGATGGGGGTGTCATCCTACGAGCAGTACTTC	.	TRBV19	.	TRBJ2-7
CASSLVGQGVPSAETQYF	TGTGCCAGCAGTTTAGTCGGACAGGGGGTACCCTCTGCGGAGACCCAGTACTTC	.	TRBV28	TRBD1	TRBJ2-5
CASSDGTRKNIQYF	TGTGCCAGCAGCGACGGGACACGGAAAAACATTCAGTACTTC	many	TRBV7-9	.	TRBJ2-4
CASSSPGENTEAFF	TGTGCCAGCAGCTCCCCCGGGGAGAACACTGAAGCTTTCTTT	many	TRBV12-3/TRBV12-4	.	TRBJ1-1
CASGSDLAGGGETQYF	TGTGCCAGCGGTTCCGACCTAGCGGGAGGGGGAGAGACCCAGTACTTC	.	TRBV6-2/TRBV6-3	TRBD2	TRBJ2-5
CASSNDNSGNTIYF	TGTGCCAGCAGCAACGACAACTCTGGAAACACCATATATTTT	many	TRBV9	.	TRBJ1-3
CAWTAGQGTDTQYF	TGTGCCTGGACGGCGGGACAGGGCACAGATACGCAGTATTTT	.	TRBV30	TRBD1	TRBJ2-3
CASSNGGPQFF	TGTGCCAGCAGCAACGGGGGACCCCAGTTCTTC	many	TRBV7-9	.	TRBJ2-1
CASSLATGRADDTEAFF	TGCGCCAGCAGCTTGGCCACAGGGAGGGCTGACGACACTGAAGCTTTCTTT	few	TRBV5-1	.	TRBJ1-1
CASSQDKSGGLYEQYF	TGCGCCAGCAGCCAAGATAAAAGCGGGGGCCTTTACGAGCAGTACTTC	few	TRBV4-3	TRBD2	TRBJ2-7
CASSLRNGVYEQYF	TGTGCCAGCAGCTTAAGAAATGGGGTCTACGAGCAGTACTTC	few	TRBV5-6	.	TRBJ2-7
CATSDPDRVVEQFF	TGTGCCACCAGTGATCCCGACAGGGTAGTTGAGCAGTTCTTC	.	TRBV24-1	TRBD1	TRBJ2-1
CASSFTQNTGELFF	TGTGCCAGCAGCTTTACCCAGAACACCGGGGAGCTGTTTTTT	.	TRBV5-6	.	TRBJ2-2
CASSHGRGESSYNEQFF	TGTGCCAGCAGTCACGGTCGTGGGGAGAGCTCCTACAATGAGCAGTTCTTC	.	TRBV12-3/TRBV12-4	.	TRBJ2-1
CASRPDRGFSGELFF	TGTGCCAGCAGGCCGGACAGGGGCTTTTCCGGGGAGCTGTTTTTT	.	TRBV13	TRBD1	TRBJ2-2
CASSLSGTWRTDTQYF	TGTGCCAGCAGTCTATCCGGGACCTGGAGGACAGATACGCAGTATTTT	few	TRBV12-3/TRBV12-4	.	TRBJ2-3
CASSQDLGAGDTQYF	TGCGCCAGCAGCCAAGATTTGGGGGCCGGGGATACGCAGTATTTT	many	TRBV4-3	.	TRBJ2-3
CASSRLTGGDEQFF	TGCGCCAGCAGCCGCTTAACAGGGGGCGATGAGCAGTTCTTC	few	TRBV5-1	TRBD1	TRBJ2-1
CASSTVQGYTF	TGTGCCAGCAGCACCGTGCAAGGCTACACCTTC	.	TRBV7-2	.	TRBJ1-2
CASSDRDRIYEQYF	TGTGCCAGTAGCGACCGGGACAGGATTTACGAGCAGTACTTC	.	TRBV19	TRBD1	TRBJ2-7
CASSRGWAAGYTDTQYF	TGTGCCAGCAGCCGGGGGTGGGCGGCGGGTTACACAGATACGCAGTATTTT	few	TRBV3-1	.	TRBJ2-3
CASSLVGGSGDIQYF	TGTGCCAGCAGCTTAGTAGGGGGCTCGGGAGACATTCAGTACTTC	many	TRBV7-9	.	TRBJ2-4
CAISTSVGPYEQYF	TGTGCCATCAGTACGTCCGTGGGGCCCTACGAGCAGTACTTC	many	TRBV10-3	.	TRBJ2-7
CASSEEGAGSATNEKLFF	TGTGCCAGCAGTGAAGAGGGGGCCGGATCGGCAACTAATGAAAAACTGTTTTTT	.	TRBV2	TRBD1	TRBJ1-4
CASRSSDRAREAFF	TGTGCCAGCAGAAGCAGTGACAGGGCTAGGGAAGCTTTCTTT	many	TRBV13	TRBD1	TRBJ1-1
CASSIFAGGAFF	TGTGCCAGTAGTATCTTTGCCGGGGGAGCTTTCTTT	many	TRBV19	.	TRBJ1-1
CASSHGLGLAGEWSDTQYF	TGTGCCAGCAGCCATGGCCTGGGACTAGCGGGAGAATGGTCAGATACGCAGTATTTT	few	TRBV14	TRBD2	TRBJ2-3
CASSPQGAGTGELFF	TGTGCCAGTAGTCCCCAGGGGGCTGGCACCGGGGAGCTGTTTTTT	many	TRBV19	TRBD1	TRBJ2-2
CASSQGATSTDTQYF	TGCGCCAGCAGCCAAGGGGCAACTAGCACAGATACGCAGTATTTT	.	TRBV4-1	.	TRBJ2-3
CASSLSQNQETQYF	TGTGCCAGCAGCTTAAGTCAAAACCAAGAGACCCAGTACTTC	.	TRBV7-9	.	TRBJ2-5
CASSYGVGVSYEQYF	TGTGCCAGCAGTTACGGGGTAGGGGTCTCCTACGAGCAGTACTTC	.	TRBV6-5	.	TRBJ2-7
CASSDSTWGPTYEQYF	TGTGCCAGCAGTGATTCGACTTGGGGTCCCACCTACGAGCAGTACTTC	.	TRBV6-1	.	TRBJ2-7
CASSTRGNQPQHF	TGTGCCAGCAGTACACGGGGGAATCAGCCCCAGCATTTT	few	TRBV6-6	.	TRBJ1-5
CASKQGLSNSPLHF	TGTGCCAGCAAACAGGGGCTTAGTAATTCACCCCTCCACTTT	.	TRBV25-1	TRBD1	TRBJ1-6
CASSVGGQQETQYF	TGTGCCAGCAGCGTAGGAGGCCAACAAGAGACCCAGTACTTC	.	TRBV9	.	TRBJ2-5
CASSQDRGAGNSPLHF	TGCGCCAGCAGCCAAGATCGGGGGGCAGGTAATTCACCCCTCCACTTT	few	TRBV4-3	.	TRBJ1-6
CASSEDNKLHF	TGCGCCAGCAGTGAGGACAATAAACTCCACTTT	few	TRBV10-2	.	TRBJ1-6
CASSLGGRAFTDTQYF	TGTGCCAGTAGCCTGGGGGGGCGGGCCTTCACAGATACGCAGTATTTT	.	TRBV19	.	TRBJ2-3
CASSLGQGIMAANYGNTF	TGCGCCAGCAGCTTGGGGCAGGGGATTATGGCAGCTAACTATGGCAACACCTTC	.	TRBV5-1	.	TRBJ1-2
CATWRYSNQPQHF	TGTGCCACCTGGCGGTATAGCAATCAGCCCCAGCATTTT	few	TRBV6-2/TRBV6-3	.	TRBJ1-5
CSVAGTGSTDTQYF	TGCAGCGTTGCCGGGACAGGGTCCACAGATACGCAGTATTTT	many	TRBV29-1	TRBD1	TRBJ2-3
CSVREGLPDTQYF	TGCAGCGTCCGGGAGGGGCTGCCAGATACGCAGTATTTT	many	TRBV29-1	TRBD2	TRBJ2-3
CASSLDRASSGNTIYF	TGCGCCAGCAGCTTAGACAGGGCGAGCTCTGGAAACACCATATATTTT	many	TRBV5-1	TRBD1	TRBJ1-3
CASSLGWGGVIADTQYF	TGTGCCAGCAGCTTGGGATGGGGCGGGGTGATTGCAGATACGCAGTATTTT	.	TRBV5-8	.	TRBJ2-3
CSARGSGHGQYEQYF	TGCAGTGCTAGGGGGTCGGGACACGGTCAGTACGAGCAGTACTTC	few	TRBV20-1	.	TRBJ2-7
CASSLSQGFYEQYF	TGTGCCAGCAGTTTATCACAGGGTTTTTACGAGCAGTACTTC	few	TRBV28	.	TRBJ2-7